A single sample is the source of the 24 T cell receptor beta chains below, sequenced in a study of T cells in Graves' hyperthyroidism and ophthalmopathy. Amplification of TCR beta CDR3 regions used RNA as the template. HTBI primers were used for first-round RT-PCR of the TCR CDR3. Each CDR3 protein is one row after TCRdb ran MiXCR on the multiplex PCR reads. The table includes roughly 400,000 distinct CDR3 sequences, more than 13% detected once. Specimen: blood. The origin of the receptors is a man in his forties or fifties with Graves' ophthalmopathy.

The chain is built from TRBV29-1 and TRBJ1-2, with D hard to call. Trimming took 0 bases from V and 1 from J, leaving 9 bases between them. Germline CDR1 is SQVTM and CDR2 is ANQGSEA. The CDR3 covers 14 residues. The CDR3 DNA reads TGCAGCGTTGAAGATCGTGGGAATAACTATGGCTACACCTTC. Residues: CSVEDRGNNYGYTF.

This clonotype was observed many times. The rearrangement joins TRBV2 to TRBJ2-3; 9 positions agree with TRBD2. The CDR3 contains 17 residues. Germline V gene data show CDR1 as SNHLY and CDR2 as FYNNEI. V dropped 0 bases and J dropped 6; count of bases not matched to a gene: 10. CDR3 protein: CASSEALLAGEGDTQYF. CDR3 nucleotide sequence: TGTGCCAGCAGTGAAGCCCTTTTAGCGGGAGAGGGGGATACGCAGTATTTT.

This clonotype was seen at least ten times. The chain uses TRBV9 and TRBJ2-7; D is unclear. CDR1 and CDR2 (germline): SGDLS, YYNGEE. Trimming left V 0 bases short and J 2 bases short, with 15 bases between. CDR3 size: 16 residues. CDR3 amino acids: CASSVGWTTPPYEQYF. For the CDR3, the DNA is TGTGCCAGCAGCGTAGGTTGGACGACCCCGCCCTACGAGCAGTACTTC.

Ten or more counts support this clonotype. The chain joins TRBV29-1 to TRBJ1-1; 9 bases are shared with TRBD1. The length of the CDR3 is 14 residues. Per germline, CDR1 SQVTM and CDR2 ANQGSEA. The J segment lost 4 bases and the V segment lost 6 bases, leaving 9 bases of the junction unmatched. The chain's CDR3 is CSVGRDRAATEAFF. The CDR3, as DNA: TGCAGCGTGGGCAGGGACAGGGCGGCCACTGAAGCTTTCTTT. Supplemented by reference TRBV29-1 and TRBJ1-1, the full variable domain reads SAVISQKPSRDICQRGTSLTIQCQVDSQVTMMFWYRQQPGQSLTLIATANQGSEATYESGFVIDKFPISRPNLTFSTLTVSNMSPEDSSIYLCSVGRDRAATEAFFGQGTRLTVV.

This clonotype came up many times. The J gene is TRBJ2-5, the V gene TRBV10-1; D gene unclear. V lost 6 bases, J lost 10 bases, and 15 bases lay in between. Germline assignment: CDR1 WNHNN and CDR2 SYGVQD (reference sequence). The CDR3 sequence is 12 residues long. For the CDR3, the DNA is TGCGCCAGCAGCGATGGGCCGGCGGTCCAGTACTTC. It is translated as CASSDGPAVQYF.

The sample holds a few counts of this clonotype. The V and J genes are TRBV14 and TRBJ1-1; D gene uncertain. The CDR3 is made up of 13 amino acids. Germline CDR1 and CDR2: SGHDN and FVKESK. V lost 2 bases and J lost 5, with 9 bases in between. The CDR3, as DNA: TGTGCCAGCAGCCAAACCCTCCCGACTGAAGCTTTCTTT. Translation gives CASSQTLPTEAFF.

This clonotype was picked up many times. This chain's CDR3 is CSVVGANQPQHF. CDR3 DNA sequence: TGCAGCGTTGTCGGCGCCAATCAGCCCCAGCATTTT. The chain joins TRBV29-1 to TRBJ1-5; D unresolved. V dropped 4 bases and J dropped 3 bases, with 7 bases sitting between them. Per the germline V gene, CDR1 is SQVTM and CDR2 is ANQGSEA. The CDR3 is 12 residues long.

About this clonotype itself: Given a much more abundant clone one base away, this may be a read error. The J gene is TRBJ1-2, the V gene TRBV2, with D possibly matching TRBD1 (5 bases). Trimming pared 6 bases from V and 7 bases from J, leaving 15 bases between. Germline CDR1 SNHLY, CDR2 FYNNEI. CDR3 length: 13 residues. The CDR3 nucleotides read TGTGCCAGCAGCCCGGGACCGGGGTCTGGCTACACCTTC. Amino acids: CASSPGPGSGYTF.

This clonotype was seen at least ten times. The rearrangement joins TRBV12-3 or TRBV12-4 to TRBJ2-1; the match to TRBD2 covers 7 bases. This CDR3 contains 14 residues. The junction had 3 bases not matched to a gene; V was cut back by 3 bases and J by 4 bases. The CDR3 reads CASSLSGNYNEQFF. The DNA for the CDR3 is TGTGCCAGCAGTTTGAGCGGGAATTACAATGAGCAGTTCTTC.

This clonotype has more than one count but fewer than ten. The rearrangement uses TRBV6-1 and TRBJ1-1; TRBD1 matches 7 bases. This CDR3 is built from 14 residues. Germline V gives CDR1 MNHNS, CDR2 SASEGT. The ends lost 7 bases at V and 3 bases at J; junction bases unmatched: 8. CDR3 sequence (DNA): TGTGCCAGCAACAGAAGGGGGCAAGACACTGAAGCTTTCTTT. Translation gives CASNRRGQDTEAFF.

This clonotype was observed many times. This chain links TRBV20-1 with TRBJ2-7; no clear D. CDR1 and CDR2 (germline): DFQATT, SNEGSKA (reference sequence). The CDR3 runs 13 residues. V dropped 3 bases and J dropped 7 bases, with 16 bases sitting between them. The CDR3 sequence is CSARPTQVGEQYF. The CDR3 nucleotides read TGCAGTGCTAGGCCAACCCAAGTGGGGGAGCAGTACTTC.

This clonotype was recorded at least ten times. The chain carries TRBV30 and TRBJ1-6; tentatively, D is TRBD1 (5 bases). The germline gives CDR1 GTSNPN, CDR2 SVGIG (reference sequence). The CDR3 loop spans 11 amino acids. V was shortened by 0 bases and J by 11 bases, with 5 bases between the two germline ends. The CDR3 loop reads CAWSVGAPLHF. Written as DNA, the CDR3 is TGTGCCTGGAGTGTGGGGGCACCCCTCCACTTT. The full variable domain, rest sourced from reference TRBV30 and TRBJ1-6, is SQTIHQWPATLVQPVGSPLSLECTVEGTSNPNLYWYRQAAGRGLQLLFYSVGIGQISSEVPQNLSASRPQDRQFILSSKKLLLSDSGFYLCAWSVGAPLHFGNGTRLTVT.

The chain has TRBV13 and TRBJ2-1, with D hard to call. Trimming removed 3 bases from V and 9 bases from J, with 30 bases in between. Germline V gene lookup returns CDR1 PRHDT and CDR2 FYEKMQ (reference sequence). The CDR3 covers 19 residues. The CDR3 here is CASSFIPLVGEVRTTEQFF. For the CDR3, the DNA is TGTGCCAGCAGCTTTATCCCTCTCGTTGGAGAGGTGAGAACCACTGAGCAGTTCTTC.

This clonotype came up many times. The V and J genes are TRBV3-1 and TRBJ1-1; perhaps TRBD1 as D (6 bases). Trimming removed 3 bases from V and 1 base from J, with 6 bases in between. The CDR3 totals 13 residues. Germline V gene data show CDR1 as LGHDT and CDR2 as YNNKEL (reference sequence). The CDR3 nucleotides read TGTGCCAGCAGCCAGGACAGGAACACTGAAGCTTTCTTT. Its protein is CASSQDRNTEAFF.

The J gene is TRBJ2-2, the V gene TRBV27, with D possibly called TRBD1 or TRBD2 (5 bases each). The CDR3 consists of 15 residues. V was clipped by 1 base and J by 3 bases, with 9 bases between them. From germline, CDR1 is MNHEY and CDR2 SMNVEV (reference sequence). The CDR3 loop reads CASSLLGTHTGELFF. Here the CDR3 DNA reads TGTGCCAGCAGTTTATTGGGGACCCACACCGGGGAGCTGTTTTTT.

This clonotype has at least ten counts. This sequence joins TRBV13 and TRBJ2-1; TRBD2 agrees at 8 bases. This CDR3 contains 16 residues. Germline V gene lookup returns CDR1 PRHDT and CDR2 FYEKMQ (reference sequence). Losses at the gene ends were 0 bases for V and 9 bases for J; bases not matched to a gene: 10. The CDR3: CASSLGAGGPYGEQFF. As DNA, the CDR3 is TGTGCCAGCAGCTTAGGGGCGGGGGGCCCGTATGGTGAGCAGTTCTTC.

The chain couples TRBV12-3 or TRBV12-4 to TRBJ1-2, with D possibly matching TRBD1 (5 bases). The CDR3 runs to 11 residues. V was clipped by 5 bases and J by 8 bases, with 9 bases between them. In nucleotides, the CDR3 is TGTGCCAGCAGTCCAGGGAGAGGCTACACCTTC. Translating gives CASSPGRGYTF.

There are many counts of this clonotype. CDR3 bases: TGTGCCAGCAGTGATGACAGGCCGAAGCCCCAGCATTTT. Protein sequence: CASSDDRPKPQHF. The J gene is TRBJ1-5, the V gene TRBV2; possibly TRBD1 for D (6 bases). Trimming stripped 3 bases from V and 8 bases from J, with 11 bases between. Germline lookup yields CDR1 SNHLY and CDR2 FYNNEI. The CDR3 extends over 13 amino acids. The whole variable domain, remainder taken from reference TRBV2 and TRBJ1-5, is EPEVTQTPSHQVTQMGQEVILRCVPISNHLYFYWYRQILGQKVEFLVSFYNNEISEKSEIFDDQFSVERPDGSNFTLKIRSTKLEDSAMYFCASSDDRPKPQHFGDGTRLSIL.

This clonotype appeared many times. The chain has TRBV5-6 and TRBJ2-3; possibly TRBD2 for D (6 bases). The CDR3 length is 15 residues. Looked up from germline, CDR1 is SGHDT and CDR2 is YYEEEE. Trimming took off 4 bases at V and 0 bases at J, with 12 bases between the two ends. In DNA form, the CDR3 reads TGTGCCAGCAGCCCGGGACTGACTAGCACAGATACGCAGTATTTT. Its protein product is CASSPGLTSTDTQYF.

This clonotype has more than one count but fewer than ten. This chain uses TRBV28 with TRBJ2-4; 10 bases align to TRBD1. CDR3 length: 15 amino acids. Unmatched junction bases numbered 6, after V lost 3 bases and J lost 7 bases. Germline CDR1 is MDHEN and CDR2 is SYDVKM. The CDR3 DNA follows: TGTGCCAGCAGTTTGGCGGGGACAGGGGCGAACATTCAGTACTTC. Translated, it gives CASSLAGTGANIQYF. The full variable domain, in which reference TRBV28 and TRBJ2-4 provide the parts outside the CDR3, is DVKVTQSSRYLVKRTGEKVFLECVQDMDHENMFWYRQDPGLGLRLIYFSYDVKMKEKGDIPEGYSVSREKKERFSLILESASTNQTSMYLCASSLAGTGANIQYFGAGTRLSVL.

This clonotype was observed a handful of times. The chain joins TRBV3-1 to TRBJ2-2, with 9 bases aligning to TRBD2. CDR3 size: 15 residues. The ends lost 3 bases at V and 7 bases at J; junction bases unmatched: 6. Germline V lookup: CDR1 LGHDT, CDR2 YNNKEL (reference sequence). The CDR3 spells CASSQLAGAGGELFF. The CDR3 DNA reads as TGTGCCAGCAGCCAGTTAGCGGGGGCGGGCGGGGAGCTGTTTTTT.

The table lists this clonotype with many counts. V gene TRBV18 combines with J gene TRBJ2-7, with a possible D match to TRBD1 (5 bases). The CDR3 covers 13 residues. Germline assignment: CDR1 KGHSH and CDR2 LQKENI. Trimming removed 3 bases at V and 5 bases at J, with 11 bases between. CDR3 coding DNA: TGTGCCAGCTCACCGAGACAGATCCACGAGCAGTACTTC. This gives the protein CASSPRQIHEQYF.

The chain combines TRBV5-6 with TRBJ2-2; 7 positions agree with TRBD2. V shed 4 bases, J shed 5 bases, and the junction held 11 bases outside the gene matches. Germline V lookup: CDR1 SGHDT, CDR2 YYEEEE. CDR3 length: 16 residues. The chain's CDR3 is CASSVNGRERTGELFF. The CDR3 nucleotides read TGTGCCAGCAGCGTGAATGGGCGGGAGAGAACCGGGGAGCTGTTTTTT.

As concerns this clonotype: One end of the junction is discordant with germline, which a read error may explain. The chain combines TRBV27 with TRBJ1-1; D not certain. CDR1 and CDR2 (germline): MNHEY, SMNVEV (reference sequence). This CDR3 has 16 amino acids. CDR3 residues: CAGSSGRKLANTEAFF. In DNA form, the CDR3 reads TGTGCCGGCAGTTCCGGACGGAAGCTTGCGAACACTGAAGCTTTCTTT.